The T cell receptor beta chain described here comes from a study of blood T cell repertoires in COVID-19. The overall study: The study drew acute and convalescent COVID-19 samples from the United States, Italy and Spain. Sources were T cells, B-cell-depleted T cells, or PBMCs; the material itself was cDNA or gDNA.

Authors' analysis steps: Reference gene primer amplification yielded estimated nucleated cell counts. The data were produced by immunoSEQ multiplex PCR, yet TCRdb's version contains in-frame clones alone and is incomplete. V and J calls and clone size come straight from that table; D and trimming were deduced from the DNA. The repertoire holds some 180,000 clones, with around 90% as singletons. The CDR3 is made up of 15 amino acids. Germline values: CDR1 LGHDT, CDR2 YNNKEL (reference sequence). Deletions cut 5 bases from V and 0 bases from J, with 13 bases between. Only one count was recorded for this clone.

This chain connects TRBV3-1 (or the pseudogene TRBV3-2) to TRBJ1-1; the D gene is possibly TRBD1 (6 bases). Sample: peripheral blood. The receptor's source is a man in his forties with active or convalescent COVID-19. CDR3 in DNA: TGTGCCAGCAGCTCCCAGGGGACGGTGAACACTGAAGCTTTCTTT. It is translated as CASSSQGTVNTEAFF.